This is a list of T cell receptor beta chains from one sample in a study of blood T cell repertoires in COVID-19. Sequencing used immunoSEQ multiplex PCR; TCRdb keeps in-frame clones, though not all of them. The data contain about 200,000 clones, roughly four fifths of them seen just once; the ten biggest clones take up roughly 12%. The sequencing input was peripheral blood. The receptors come from a woman in her 40s with acute or convalescent COVID-19. CDR3s include the opening cysteine and the closing phenylalanine or tryptophan. The D gene is left open where the match is weak. Where a row states a size, it is once, few, many or the class of an expanded clone; other rows omit it.

j_call: TRBJ2-7; d_call: TRBD2; v_call: TRBV24-1; clone_size: once; cdr3_nt: TGTGCCACCAGACCGGGACTAGCGACATACGAGCAGTACTTC; cdr3_aa: CATRPGLATYEQYF
j_call: TRBJ2-7; d_call: -; v_call: TRBV6-2/TRBV6-3; clone_size: -; cdr3_nt: TGTGCCAGCAGTCGTACCTACGAGCAGTACTTC; cdr3_aa: CASSRTYEQYF
j_call: TRBJ2-1; d_call: -; v_call: TRBV5-1; clone_size: -; cdr3_nt: TGCGCCAGCAGCCTGGGTCCGACTACTTCCTACAATGAGCAGTTCTTC; cdr3_aa: CASSLGPTTSYNEQFF
j_call: TRBJ1-5; d_call: -; v_call: TRBV6-5; clone_size: once; cdr3_nt: TGTGCCAGCAGTTACAAGAGAGAACAGCCCCAGCATTTT; cdr3_aa: CASSYKREQPQHF
j_call: TRBJ1-2; d_call: TRBD1; v_call: TRBV6-1; clone_size: -; cdr3_nt: TGTGCCAGCAGTGACCGACAGGGGGACTATGGCTACACCTTC; cdr3_aa: CASSDRQGDYGYTF
j_call: TRBJ1-1; d_call: -; v_call: TRBV7-8; clone_size: -; cdr3_nt: TGTGCCAGCAGCTTAGTGGGACAAACGAACACTGAAGCTTTCTTT; cdr3_aa: CASSLVGQTNTEAFF
j_call: TRBJ1-4; d_call: TRBD1; v_call: TRBV18; clone_size: -; cdr3_nt: TGTGCCAGCTCACCTGGGACAGGGGAAACTGAAAAACTGTTTTTT; cdr3_aa: CASSPGTGETEKLFF
j_call: TRBJ1-6; d_call: TRBD1; v_call: TRBV6-5; clone_size: -; cdr3_nt: TGTGCCAGTAGGACAGGGTCTTATAATTCACCCCTCCACTTT; cdr3_aa: CASRTGSYNSPLHF
j_call: TRBJ2-1; d_call: TRBD2; v_call: TRBV2; clone_size: -; cdr3_nt: TGTGCCAGCAGTGAGGTAGCGGGGGCGAACAATGAGCAGTTCTTC; cdr3_aa: CASSEVAGANNEQFF
j_call: TRBJ1-2; d_call: TRBD1; v_call: TRBV27; clone_size: -; cdr3_nt: TGTGCCAGCAGTTCTGGGACAGGGAATGGCTACACCTTC; cdr3_aa: CASSSGTGNGYTF
j_call: TRBJ2-5; d_call: -; v_call: TRBV5-4; clone_size: -; cdr3_nt: TGTGCCAGCAGGGGGGACTTCCAAGAGACCCAGTACTTC; cdr3_aa: CASRGDFQETQYF